The rows below give T cell receptor beta chains drawn from one sample of a study of T cell responses to AZD1222 COVID-19 vaccine. Sequencing was performed with immunoSEQ multiplex PCR; in TCRdb, only in-frame clones are kept and a portion is missing. The table lists approximately 79,000 clones, approximately 88% of them singletons. The material was peripheral blood, obtained on day 0 of AZD1222 vaccination. Receptor source: an adult in good health. Each CDR3 is given with its conserved first and last residue. A D gene is named only where the DNA matches it firmly. Not every row has a clone size; where given, it reads once, few, many or a size class.

TRBD2,TRBJ2-5,TRBV4-2,.,CASSPGLALHPPGETQYF,TGTGCCAGCAGCCCCGGACTAGCCTTACATCCTCCTGGGGAGACCCAGTACTTC
.,TRBJ2-3,TRBV6-6,once,CASSYFRDTQYF,TGTGCCAGCAGTTACTTCCGAGATACGCAGTATTTT
.,TRBJ1-2,TRBV19,once,CASSPPRGGAHYGYTF,TGTGCCAGTAGTCCACCGCGGGGAGGAGCCCACTATGGCTACACCTTC
.,TRBJ1-3,TRBV19,.,CASSVQGSGNTIYF,TGTGCCAGTAGTGTACAGGGTTCTGGAAACACCATATATTTT
.,TRBJ1-6,TRBV19,.,CASSIFGSYNSPLHF,TGTGCCAGTAGTATTTTCGGCTCCTATAATTCACCCCTCCACTTT
TRBD2,TRBJ2-7,TRBV7-2,.,CASRLTSATIYEQYF,TGTGCCAGCAGGCTAACTAGCGCCACTATCTACGAGCAGTACTTC
.,TRBJ1-3,TRBV6-5,.,CGVGDARRNTIYF,TGTGGCGTAGGGGACGCCCGGAGAAACACCATATATTTT
.,TRBJ2-1,TRBV27,.,CASSLSSGEKYNEQFF,TGTGCCAGCAGTTTATCGTCAGGGGAGAAGTACAATGAGCAGTTCTTC
.,TRBJ2-3,TRBV27,.,CASSLLGSTDTQYF,TGTGCCAGCAGTTTATTGGGGAGCACAGATACGCAGTATTTT
.,TRBJ2-1,TRBV7-2,.,CASSTRTENEQFF,TGTGCCAGCAGCACCCGGACTGAAAATGAGCAGTTCTTC
.,TRBJ1-5,TRBV7-2,.,CASSPRSAAGGNQPQHF,TGTGCCAGCAGTCCTAGGTCGGCAGCCGGGGGCAATCAGCCCCAGCATTTT
.,TRBJ2-3,TRBV5-1,.,CASSLDGDPDTQYF,TGCGCCAGCAGCTTGGATGGAGACCCAGATACGCAGTATTTT
.,TRBJ1-4,TRBV7-8,.,CASSLDPQGLKLFF,TGTGCCAGCAGCTTAGACCCCCAGGGCTTAAAACTGTTTTTT
TRBD2,TRBJ2-3,TRBV20-1,.,CSASGLAGGRQYF,TGCAGTGCTAGTGGGCTAGCGGGAGGCCGGCAGTATTTT
TRBD1,TRBJ1-1,TRBV7-9,.,CASSIRQGATTEAFF,TGTGCCAGCAGCATCAGACAGGGGGCGACGACTGAAGCTTTCTTT
TRBD1,TRBJ1-2,TRBV30,few,CAWRAGGGYGYTF,TGTGCCTGGAGAGCAGGGGGTGGCTATGGCTACACCTTC
.,TRBJ1-1,TRBV6-5,.,CASRALNVNTEAFF,TGTGCCAGCAGAGCATTGAACGTGAATACTGAAGCTTTCTTT
.,TRBJ2-3,TRBV21-1,once,CASSKAADLPSTDTQYF,TGTGCCAGCAGCAAAGCCGCCGACCTCCCGAGCACAGATACGCAGTATTTT
TRBD1,TRBJ1-1,TRBV2,.,CASSQISGQGASEAFF,TGTGCCAGCAGTCAGATTTCCGGACAGGGGGCTTCTGAAGCTTTCTTT
.,TRBJ2-5,TRBV15,.,CATSREPRAGETQYF,TGTGCCACCAGCAGAGAACCCAGGGCGGGGGAGACCCAGTACTTC
.,TRBJ2-5,TRBV28,.,CASSFSRGAQETQYF,TGTGCCAGCAGTTTCTCCAGGGGCGCCCAAGAGACCCAGTACTTC
TRBD1,TRBJ2-7,TRBV11-3,.,CASSPGQEYEQYF,TGTGCCAGCAGCCCCGGACAGGAATACGAGCAGTACTTC
.,TRBJ2-4,TRBV5-1,.,CASSLQANPGDIQYF,TGCGCCAGCAGCTTGCAGGCGAACCCTGGGGACATTCAGTACTTC
.,TRBJ2-7,TRBV27,once,CASSFFPKSSYEQYF,TGTGCCAGCAGTTTTTTCCCCAAGAGCTCCTACGAGCAGTACTTC
.,TRBJ1-3,TRBV27,once,CASSLYPGEGNTIYF,TGTGCCAGCAGTTTATACCCAGGGGAGGGAAACACCATATATTTT
.,TRBJ2-1,TRBV15,.,CATSTYHEQFF,TGTGCCACCAGCACTTATCATGAGCAGTTCTTC
.,TRBJ1-4,TRBV11-2,.,CASSLSVGANEKLFF,TGTGCCAGCAGCTTATCTGTAGGAGCTAATGAAAAACTGTTTTTT
.,TRBJ1-2,TRBV28,once,CASSLLQGSRGYTF,TGTGCCAGCAGTCTTCTTCAGGGGTCTCGGGGCTACACCTTC
TRBD2,TRBJ2-5,TRBV9,.,CASSGRLAGGLGETQYF,TGTGCCAGCAGCGGAAGACTAGCGGGAGGGCTGGGGGAGACCCAGTACTTC
.,TRBJ2-2,TRBV27,few,CASRRVPGELFF,TGTGCCAGCAGGAGGGTTCCCGGGGAGCTGTTTTTT
TRBD2,TRBJ2-7,TRBV19,.,CASSIGGAWKPYEQYF,TGTGCCAGTAGTATCGGGGGGGCCTGGAAACCTTACGAGCAGTACTTC
.,TRBJ1-3,TRBV7-2,.,CASSFLGSPGNTIYF,TGTGCCAGCAGCTTCCTCGGGTCACCCGGAAACACCATATATTTT
.,TRBJ2-1,TRBV11-1,.,CASGTWGLDSNEQFF,TGTGCCAGCGGGACCTGGGGACTCGATTCCAATGAGCAGTTCTTC
.,TRBJ2-2,TRBV28,.,CASSFFSRGELFF,TGTGCCAGCAGTTTCTTCTCGCGAGGGGAGCTGTTTTTT
.,TRBJ1-2,TRBV5-1,.,CASSADSSDYGYTF,TGCGCCAGCAGCGCGGACAGTTCGGACTATGGCTACACCTTC
TRBD2,TRBJ2-1,TRBV2,few,CASNPGPVAGGPMSSYNEQFF,TGTGCCAGCAATCCCGGGCCGGTAGCGGGAGGCCCCATGAGCTCCTACAATGAGCAGTTCTTC
TRBD1,TRBJ1-1,TRBV19,.,CASSPRTGTFEAFF,TGTGCCAGTAGTCCACGGACAGGAACCTTTGAAGCTTTCTTT
TRBD2,TRBJ2-1,TRBV27,.,CASSQSGRTYNEQFF,TGTGCCAGCAGTCAAAGCGGGAGGACATACAATGAGCAGTTCTTC
TRBD1,TRBJ1-2,TRBV29-1,.,CSSGGQGDSRGYTF,TGCAGCTCTGGGGGACAGGGAGACTCGAGGGGCTACACCTTC
.,TRBJ1-5,TRBV19,.,CASSIGILGNQPQHF,TGTGCCAGTAGTATAGGTATCCTGGGCAATCAGCCCCAGCATTTT
.,TRBJ1-1,TRBV10-3,once,CAISPRANTEAFF,TGTGCCATCTCCCCCAGGGCGAACACTGAAGCTTTCTTT
TRBD1,TRBJ2-5,TRBV19,.,CASSTNRGETQYF,TGTGCCAGTAGTACAAACAGGGGAGAGACCCAGTACTTC
.,TRBJ2-3,TRBV5-6,.,CASSLEDTQYF,TGTGCCAGCAGCTTGGAAGATACGCAGTATTTT
.,TRBJ2-2,TRBV18,.,CASSPRGRMHTGELFF,TGTGCCAGCTCACCACGGGGTCGTATGCACACCGGGGAGCTGTTTTTT
TRBD2,TRBJ2-1,TRBV5-1,.,CASSLGLAGLYNEQFF,TGCGCCAGCAGCTTGGGCCTAGCGGGCCTTTACAATGAGCAGTTCTTC
.,TRBJ1-3,TRBV7-3,.,CASSPSGLSGNTIYF,TGTGCCAGCAGCCCCTCAGGGCTCTCTGGAAACACCATATATTTT
TRBD2,TRBJ2-1,TRBV5-4,.,CASSSAQSGAGGRFF,TGTGCCAGCAGCTCCGCTCAAAGCGGGGCTGGGGGACGGTTCTTC
TRBD1,TRBJ1-1,TRBV29-1,.,CSVSGGRTEAFF,TGCAGCGTCTCAGGGGGTAGGACTGAAGCTTTCTTT
.,TRBJ2-3,TRBV7-3,once,CASTLSSTDTQYF,TGTGCCAGCACCCTAAGTAGCACAGATACGCAGTATTTT
.,TRBJ1-6,TRBV27,.,CASSPGRGRPLHF,TGTGCCAGCAGCCCGGGCCGAGGCCGGCCCCTCCACTTT
.,TRBJ2-1,TRBV30,.,CAGKQDYNEQFF,TGTGCCGGCAAACAAGACTACAATGAGCAGTTCTTC